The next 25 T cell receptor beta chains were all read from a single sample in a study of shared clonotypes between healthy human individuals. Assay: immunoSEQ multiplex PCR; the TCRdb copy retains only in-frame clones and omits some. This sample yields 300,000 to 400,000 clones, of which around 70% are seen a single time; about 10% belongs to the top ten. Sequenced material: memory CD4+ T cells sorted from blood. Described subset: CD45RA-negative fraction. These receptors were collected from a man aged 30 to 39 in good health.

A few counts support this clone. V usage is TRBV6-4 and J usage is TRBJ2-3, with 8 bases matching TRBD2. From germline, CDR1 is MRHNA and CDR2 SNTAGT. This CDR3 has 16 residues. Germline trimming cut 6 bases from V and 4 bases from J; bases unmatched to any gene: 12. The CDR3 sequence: CASRLHGGEASDTQYF. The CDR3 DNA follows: TGTGCCAGCAGACTACACGGGGGGGAGGCGTCAGATACGCAGTATTTT.

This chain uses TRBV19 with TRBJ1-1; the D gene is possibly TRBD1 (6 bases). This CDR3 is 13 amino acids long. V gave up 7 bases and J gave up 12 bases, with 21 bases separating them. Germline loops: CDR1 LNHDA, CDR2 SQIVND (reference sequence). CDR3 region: CASTLTGLTRTFF. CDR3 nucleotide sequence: TGTGCCAGTACCCTTACAGGGTTAACGCGGACTTTCTTT. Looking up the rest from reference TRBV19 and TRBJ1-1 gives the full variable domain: DGGITQSPKYLFRKEGQNVTLSCEQNLNHDAMYWYRQDPGQGLRLIYYSQIVNDFQKGDIAEGYSVSREKKESFPLTVTSAQKNPTAFYLCASTLTGLTRTFFGQGTRLTVV.

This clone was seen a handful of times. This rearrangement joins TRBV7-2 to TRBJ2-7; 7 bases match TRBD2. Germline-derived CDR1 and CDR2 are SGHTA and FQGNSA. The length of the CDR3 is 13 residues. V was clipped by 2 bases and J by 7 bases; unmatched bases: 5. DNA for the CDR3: TGTGCCAGCAGCTTAAATTTCGGGAGGGAGCAGTACTTC. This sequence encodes CASSLNFGREQYF.

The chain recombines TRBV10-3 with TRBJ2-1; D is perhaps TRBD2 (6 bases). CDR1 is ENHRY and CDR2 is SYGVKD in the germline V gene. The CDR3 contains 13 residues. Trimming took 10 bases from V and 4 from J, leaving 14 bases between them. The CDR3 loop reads CASRLVLYNEQFF. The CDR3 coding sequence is TGTGCCAGCCGACTAGTGCTTTACAATGAGCAGTTCTTC.

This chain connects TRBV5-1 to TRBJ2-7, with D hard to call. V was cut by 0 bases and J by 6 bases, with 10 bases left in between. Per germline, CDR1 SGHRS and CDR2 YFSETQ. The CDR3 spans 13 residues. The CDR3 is CASSLGVFPEQYF. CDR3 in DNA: TGCGCCAGCAGCTTGGGGGTCTTCCCCGAGCAGTACTTC. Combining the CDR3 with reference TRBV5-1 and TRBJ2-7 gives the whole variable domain KAGVTQTPRYLIKTRGQQVTLSCSPISGHRSVSWYQQTPGQGLQFLFEYFSETQRNKGNFPGRFSGRQFSNSRSEMNVSTLELGDSALYLCASSLGVFPEQYFGPGTRLTVT.

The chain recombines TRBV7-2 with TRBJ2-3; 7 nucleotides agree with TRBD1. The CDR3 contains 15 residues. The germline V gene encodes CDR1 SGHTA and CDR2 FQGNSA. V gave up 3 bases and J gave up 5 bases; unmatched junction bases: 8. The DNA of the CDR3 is TGTGCCAGCAGCTTGGGGGCAGGGGGAAAAGATACGCAGTATTTT. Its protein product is CASSLGAGGKDTQYF.

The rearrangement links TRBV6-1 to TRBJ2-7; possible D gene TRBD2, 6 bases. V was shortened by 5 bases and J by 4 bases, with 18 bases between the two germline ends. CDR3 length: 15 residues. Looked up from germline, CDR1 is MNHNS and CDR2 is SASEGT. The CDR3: CASSPGSFGPYEQYF. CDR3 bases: TGTGCCAGCAGTCCCGGGAGCTTTGGACCTTACGAGCAGTACTTC.

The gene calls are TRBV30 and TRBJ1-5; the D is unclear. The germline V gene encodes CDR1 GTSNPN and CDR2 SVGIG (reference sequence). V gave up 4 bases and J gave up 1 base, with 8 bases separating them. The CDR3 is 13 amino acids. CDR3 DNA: TGTGCCTGGAAGAAGGACAGCAATCAGCCCCAGCATTTT. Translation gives CAWKKDSNQPQHF.

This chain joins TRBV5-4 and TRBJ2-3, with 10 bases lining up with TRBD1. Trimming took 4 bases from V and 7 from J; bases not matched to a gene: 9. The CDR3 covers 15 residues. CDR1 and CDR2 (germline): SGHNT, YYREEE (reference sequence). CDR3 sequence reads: CASSNGGQGIYTQYF. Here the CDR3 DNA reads TGTGCCAGCAGCAACGGGGGACAGGGGATCTATACGCAGTATTTT.

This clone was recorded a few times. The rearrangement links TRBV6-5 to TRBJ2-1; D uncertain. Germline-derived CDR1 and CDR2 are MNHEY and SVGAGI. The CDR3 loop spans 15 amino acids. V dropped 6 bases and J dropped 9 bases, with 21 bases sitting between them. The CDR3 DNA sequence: TGTGCCAGCAGAAGAGACTCCCAACCTTTTAGTGAGCAGTTCTTC. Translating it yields CASRRDSQPFSEQFF.

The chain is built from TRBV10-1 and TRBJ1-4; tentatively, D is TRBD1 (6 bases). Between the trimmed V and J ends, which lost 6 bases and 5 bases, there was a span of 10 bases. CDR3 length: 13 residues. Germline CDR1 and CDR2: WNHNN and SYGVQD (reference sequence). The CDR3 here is CASSRGLNEKLFF. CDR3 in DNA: TGCGCCAGCAGCAGGGGACTCAATGAAAAACTGTTTTTT.

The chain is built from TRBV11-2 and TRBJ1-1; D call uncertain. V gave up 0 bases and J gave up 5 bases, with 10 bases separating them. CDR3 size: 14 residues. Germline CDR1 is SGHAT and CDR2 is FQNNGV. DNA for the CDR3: TGTGCCAGCAGCTTAGAAAGAGGGCGGACTGAAGCTTTCTTT. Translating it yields CASSLERGRTEAFF.

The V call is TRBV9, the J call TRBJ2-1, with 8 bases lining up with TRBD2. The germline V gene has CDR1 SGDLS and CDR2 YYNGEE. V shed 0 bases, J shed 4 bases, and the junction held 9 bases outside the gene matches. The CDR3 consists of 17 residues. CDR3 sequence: CASSVDPPGGRYNEQFF. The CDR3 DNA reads TGTGCCAGCAGCGTAGACCCCCCGGGCGGGAGGTACAATGAGCAGTTCTTC.

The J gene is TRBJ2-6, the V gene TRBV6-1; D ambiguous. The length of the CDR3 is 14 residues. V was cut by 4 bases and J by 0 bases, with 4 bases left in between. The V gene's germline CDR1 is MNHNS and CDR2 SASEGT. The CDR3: CASSVHSGANVLTF. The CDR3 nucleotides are TGTGCCAGCAGTGTCCACTCTGGGGCCAACGTCCTGACTTTC.

The CDR3 is CASTPGRVGSEQYF. The CDR3 nucleotides read TGTGCCAGCACCCCCGGGCGGGTAGGATCCGAGCAGTACTTC. The genes are TRBV9 and TRBJ2-7; D perhaps matches TRBD2 (5 bases). The CDR3 runs to 14 residues. Germline CDR1 is SGDLS and CDR2 is YYNGEE. Trimming removed 6 bases at V and 6 bases at J, with 19 bases between.

Here the CDR3 reads CASSQLAIGGVGGYTF. The CDR3 DNA reads TGTGCCAGCAGCCAATTGGCCATCGGAGGGGTGGGTGGCTACACCTTC. The rearrangement links TRBV14 to TRBJ1-2, with a tentative D call TRBD1 (5 bases). Germline assignment: CDR1 SGHDN and CDR2 FVKESK. The CDR3 has 16 residues. The germline V and J ends were trimmed by 2 bases and 7 bases, with 20 bases remaining between them.

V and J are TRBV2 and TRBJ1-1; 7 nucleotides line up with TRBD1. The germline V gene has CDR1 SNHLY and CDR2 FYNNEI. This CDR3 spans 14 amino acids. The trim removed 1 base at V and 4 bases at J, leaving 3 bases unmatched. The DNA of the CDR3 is TGTGCCAGCAGTGAAGGACAGGGTTTCACTGAAGCTTTCTTT. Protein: CASSEGQGFTEAFF.

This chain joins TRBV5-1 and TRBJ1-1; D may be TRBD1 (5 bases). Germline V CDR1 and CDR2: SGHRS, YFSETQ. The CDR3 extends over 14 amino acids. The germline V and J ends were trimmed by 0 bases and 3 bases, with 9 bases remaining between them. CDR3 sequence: CASSLAWDDTEAFF. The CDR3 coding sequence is TGCGCCAGCAGCTTGGCGTGGGACGACACTGAAGCTTTCTTT.

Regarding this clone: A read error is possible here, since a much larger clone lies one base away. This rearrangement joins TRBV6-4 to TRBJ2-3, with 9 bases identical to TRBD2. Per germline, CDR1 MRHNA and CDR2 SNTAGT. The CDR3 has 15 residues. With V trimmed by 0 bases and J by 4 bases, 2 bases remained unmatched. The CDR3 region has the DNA TGTGCCAGCAGTGACTCTAGCGGGAGCCCAGATACGCAGTATTTT. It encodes CASSDSSGSPDTQYF.

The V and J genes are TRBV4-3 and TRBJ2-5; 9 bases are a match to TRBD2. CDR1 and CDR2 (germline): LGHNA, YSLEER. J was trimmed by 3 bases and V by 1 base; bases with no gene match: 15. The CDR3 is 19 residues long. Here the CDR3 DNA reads TGCGCCAGCAGCCAAGGATGTGAGCGGGCGGGAGGGTGCGAAGAGACCCAGTACTTC. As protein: CASSQGCERAGGCEETQYF.

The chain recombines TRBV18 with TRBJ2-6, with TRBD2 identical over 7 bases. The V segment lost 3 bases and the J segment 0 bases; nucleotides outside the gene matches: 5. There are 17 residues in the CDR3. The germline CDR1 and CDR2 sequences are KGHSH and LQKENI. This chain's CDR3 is CASSPGTIFSGANVLTF. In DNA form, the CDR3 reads TGTGCCAGCTCACCTGGGACTATCTTCTCTGGGGCCAACGTCCTGACTTTC.

The CDR3 here is CAWDQGSGNTIYF. CDR3 nucleotides: TGTGCCTGGGATCAGGGTTCTGGAAACACCATATATTTT. V usage is TRBV30 and J usage is TRBJ1-3; perhaps TRBD1 as D (5 bases). The CDR3 runs 13 residues. Between the trimmed V and J ends, which lost 5 bases and 1 base, there was a span of 9 bases. CDR1 is GTSNPN and CDR2 is SVGIG in the germline V gene (reference sequence).

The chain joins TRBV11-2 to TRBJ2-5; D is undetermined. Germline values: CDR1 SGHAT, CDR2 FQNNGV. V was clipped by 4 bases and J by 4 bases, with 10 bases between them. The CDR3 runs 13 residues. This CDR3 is CASSSSWGETQYF. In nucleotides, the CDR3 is TGTGCCAGCAGCTCCTCGTGGGGAGAGACCCAGTACTTC.

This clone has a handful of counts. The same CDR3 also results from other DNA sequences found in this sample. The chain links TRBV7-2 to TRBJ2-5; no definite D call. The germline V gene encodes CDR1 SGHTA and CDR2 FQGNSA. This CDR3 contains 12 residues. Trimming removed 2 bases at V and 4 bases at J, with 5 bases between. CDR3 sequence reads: CASSLNRETQYF. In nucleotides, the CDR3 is TGTGCCAGCAGCTTAAATCGAGAGACCCAGTACTTC. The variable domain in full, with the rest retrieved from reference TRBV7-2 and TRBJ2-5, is GAGVSQSPSNKVTEKGKDVELRCDPISGHTALYWYRQSLGQGLEFLIYFQGNSAPDKSGLPSDRFSAERTGGSVSTLTIQRTQQEDSAVYLCASSLNRETQYFGPGTRLLVL.

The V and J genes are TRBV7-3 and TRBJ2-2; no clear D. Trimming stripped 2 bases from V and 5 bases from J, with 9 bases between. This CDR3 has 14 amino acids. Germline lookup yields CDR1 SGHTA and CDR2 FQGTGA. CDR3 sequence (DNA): TGTGCCAGCAGCTTAGGGGTAGGGACCGGGGAGCTGTTTTTT. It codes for CASSLGVGTGELFF.